Each of the 10 T cell receptor beta chains below was sequenced from the same sample in a study of cytomegalovirus exposure and HLA in healthy donors. The PCR was carried out with 60 Vbeta primers and 13 Jbeta primers. The table came from immunoSEQ multiplex PCR; TCRdb's copy has only in-frame clones and leaves some out. The data hold around 59,000 clones, with over 70% observed a single time. Sample: PBMCs. These TCRs come from a woman between 40 and 55 years old in good health and CMV-seronegative.

The chain is built from TRBV5-1 and TRBJ2-3; no firm D call. The CDR3 is made up of 13 amino acids. V lost 3 bases to trimming and J lost 2 bases, with 7 bases between them. The germline gives CDR1 SGHRS, CDR2 YFSETQ. The chain's CDR3 is CASSSDTTDTQYF. As DNA, the CDR3 is TGCGCCAGCAGCTCTGACACCACAGATACGCAGTATTTT.

V is TRBV7-9 and J is TRBJ2-2; TRBD2 matches 12 bases. The V gene end was trimmed by 4 bases and the J gene end by 0 bases; junction bases not matched to a gene: 6. Germline V CDR1 and CDR2: SEHNR, FQNEAQ (reference sequence). The CDR3 has 18 residues. The CDR3, as DNA: TGTGCCAGCAGCTCCGGGACTAGCGGGCCACCGAACACCGGGGAGCTGTTTTTT. Translating gives CASSSGTSGPPNTGELFF.

The chain employs TRBV19 and TRBJ2-3, with D possibly TRBD1 on 5 matching bases. Trimming left V 3 bases short and J 0 bases short, with 10 bases between. Germline V CDR1 and CDR2: LNHDA, SQIVND (reference sequence). This CDR3 spans 15 amino acids. DNA of the CDR3: TGTGCCAGTAGTATCAGACAGACTAGCACAGATACGCAGTATTTT. It is translated as CASSIRQTSTDTQYF.

This clone was seen a single time. This chain joins TRBV6-5 and TRBJ1-2; D remains unclear. The CDR3 covers 13 residues. CDR1 is MNHEY and CDR2 is SVGAGI in the germline V gene. Deletions cut 0 bases from V and 8 bases from J, with 10 bases between. The CDR3 reads CASSYSPTGGYTF. The CDR3 DNA reads as TGTGCCAGCAGTTACTCGCCCACGGGGGGCTACACCTTC.

This rearrangement joins TRBV4-3 to TRBJ2-1, with D perhaps matching TRBD2 (5 bases). The V gene lost 0 bases and the J gene lost 4 bases, with 22 bases spanning the gap. The CDR3 has 19 amino acids. CDR1 and CDR2 (germline): LGHNA, YSLEER. This CDR3 reads CASSQEVRTDNPFYNEQFF. As DNA, the CDR3 is TGCGCCAGCAGCCAAGAGGTCAGGACTGATAACCCTTTTTACAATGAGCAGTTCTTC.

The chain has TRBV9 and TRBJ2-5, with D maybe TRBD1 (5 bases). Germline V gives CDR1 SGDLS, CDR2 YYNGEE. V was pared by 4 bases and J by 3 bases, with 13 bases between. This CDR3 has 14 amino acids. CDR3 sequence: CASSPARVEETQYF. DNA for the CDR3: TGTGCCAGCAGCCCCGCCAGGGTTGAAGAGACCCAGTACTTC.

The chain carries TRBV6-1 and TRBJ2-5, with no clear D. With 2 bases removed from V and 5 bases from J, the gap between germline ends came to 12 bases. Per the germline V gene, CDR1 is MNHNS and CDR2 is SASEGT. The CDR3 contains 14 residues. CDR3 residues: CASSELVSLETQYF. As DNA, the CDR3 is TGTGCCAGCAGTGAACTCGTGTCCTTGGAGACCCAGTACTTC.

The genes are TRBV27 and TRBJ1-2; TRBD1 might be the D (5 bases). The V gene's germline CDR1 is MNHEY and CDR2 SMNVEV (reference sequence). This CDR3 has 15 amino acids. Trimming pared 10 bases from V and 4 bases from J, leaving 22 bases between. Here the CDR3 reads CATESPPQGGYGYTF. The DNA of the CDR3 is TGTGCCACCGAATCTCCGCCCCAGGGAGGCTATGGCTACACCTTC.

CDR3 sequence (DNA): TGCAGCGTCAAACTAGCGGAAGCCTACGAGCAGTACTTC. Translated, it gives CSVKLAEAYEQYF. The chain recombines TRBV29-1 with TRBJ2-7, with TRBD2 matching 8 bases. The V gene's germline CDR1 is SQVTM and CDR2 ANQGSEA. With V trimmed by 6 bases and J by 2 bases, 6 bases remained unmatched. This CDR3 comprises 13 residues.

V is TRBV30 and J is TRBJ2-7; D gene ambiguous. This CDR3 comprises 11 residues. CDR1 and CDR2 from the germline V gene are GTSNPN and SVGIG (reference sequence). The V and J ends lost 7 bases and 5 bases respectively, with 12 bases between them. The CDR3 region has the DNA TGTGCCTACGAGGATCTGGACGAGCAGTACTTC. Protein: CAYEDLDEQYF.